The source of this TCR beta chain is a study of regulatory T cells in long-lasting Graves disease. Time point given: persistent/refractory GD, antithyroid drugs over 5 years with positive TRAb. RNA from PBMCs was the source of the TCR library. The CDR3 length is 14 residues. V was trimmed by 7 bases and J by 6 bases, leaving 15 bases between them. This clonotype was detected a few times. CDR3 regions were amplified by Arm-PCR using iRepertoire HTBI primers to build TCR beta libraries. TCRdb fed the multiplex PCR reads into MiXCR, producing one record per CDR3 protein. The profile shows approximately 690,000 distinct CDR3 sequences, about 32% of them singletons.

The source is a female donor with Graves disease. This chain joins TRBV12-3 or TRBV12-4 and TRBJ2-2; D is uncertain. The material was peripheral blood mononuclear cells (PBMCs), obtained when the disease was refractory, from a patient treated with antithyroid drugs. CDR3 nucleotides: TGTGCCAGCACCCCGATTAGGTGGGCCGGGGAGCTGTTTTTT. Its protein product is CASTPIRWAGELFF.